These T cell receptor beta chains were read from a single sample in a study of T cells in Graves' hyperthyroidism and ophthalmopathy. TCRdb redid the calling of the multiplex PCR reads with MiXCR, one entry per CDR3 protein. The table has about 600,000 distinct CDR3 sequences, roughly 15% seen once. Sample: blood. The receptors shown here come from a woman aged 45-65 years with Graves' ophthalmopathy. Each CDR3 is given with its conserved first and last residue. The order of the fields is J gene, clone size, V gene, D gene, CDR3 protein, CDR3 DNA. The D gene is left open where the match is weak. Size is stated for part of the rows, as once, few or many counts, or as a class when the clone is expanded.

j_call: TRBJ2-1
clone_size: few
v_call: TRBV7-3
d_call: NA
cdr3_aa: CASSLDASKAVSEQFF
cdr3_nt: TGTGCCAGCAGCTTAGACGCTAGTAAAGCAGTCAGTGAGCAGTTCTTC

j_call: TRBJ2-4
clone_size: NA
v_call: TRBV5-6
d_call: NA
cdr3_aa: CASSPASYNIQYF
cdr3_nt: TGTGCCAGCAGCCCAGCCTCATATAACATTCAGTACTTC

j_call: TRBJ2-1
clone_size: NA
v_call: TRBV6-1
d_call: NA
cdr3_aa: CASSEGAGNSYNEQFF
cdr3_nt: TGTGCCAGCAGTGAGGGCGCGGGGAACTCCTACAATGAGCAGTTCTTC

j_call: TRBJ2-7
clone_size: few
v_call: TRBV20-1
d_call: NA
cdr3_aa: CSASADSYEQYF
cdr3_nt: TGCAGTGCGTCTGCCGACTCCTACGAGCAGTACTTC

j_call: TRBJ2-5
clone_size: many
v_call: TRBV7-8
d_call: NA
cdr3_aa: CASRGMEETQYF
cdr3_nt: TGTGCCAGCAGGGGGATGGAAGAGACCCAGTACTTC

j_call: TRBJ2-7
clone_size: NA
v_call: TRBV11-2
d_call: TRBD2
cdr3_aa: CASSLEARRTSGSLYEQYF
cdr3_nt: TGTGCCAGCAGCTTAGAAGCCAGACGGACTAGCGGGAGTCTGTACGAGCAGTACTTC

j_call: TRBJ2-5
clone_size: NA
v_call: TRBV28
d_call: TRBD2
cdr3_aa: CASSLVGGPIGAQYF
cdr3_nt: TGTGCCAGCAGTTTAGTGGGAGGGCCTATTGGAGCTCAGTACTTC

j_call: TRBJ2-7
clone_size: many
v_call: TRBV24-1
d_call: TRBD1
cdr3_aa: CATEDRAYEQYF
cdr3_nt: TGTGCCACCGAAGACAGGGCCTACGAGCAGTACTTC

j_call: TRBJ1-1
clone_size: NA
v_call: TRBV2
d_call: NA
cdr3_aa: CASFRGGAFF
cdr3_nt: TGTGCCAGCTTCCGGGGGGGAGCTTTCTTT

j_call: TRBJ2-1
clone_size: many
v_call: TRBV6-1
d_call: TRBD1
cdr3_aa: CASSEVTGTVSYNEQFF
cdr3_nt: TGTGCCAGCAGTGAAGTCACCGGGACAGTCTCCTACAATGAGCAGTTCTTC

j_call: TRBJ2-7
clone_size: NA
v_call: TRBV10-3
d_call: NA
cdr3_aa: CAISEWRVYEQYF
cdr3_nt: TGTGCCATCAGTGAGTGGAGGGTTTACGAGCAGTACTTC

j_call: TRBJ2-7
clone_size: many
v_call: TRBV30
d_call: NA
cdr3_aa: CAWSVGYSYEQYF
cdr3_nt: TGTGCCTGGAGTGTTGGGTACTCCTACGAGCAGTACTTC

j_call: TRBJ1-3
clone_size: many
v_call: TRBV20-1
d_call: NA
cdr3_aa: CSASGGAGNTIYF
cdr3_nt: TGCAGTGCTAGCGGGGGGGCTGGAAACACCATATATTTT

j_call: TRBJ2-1
clone_size: once
v_call: TRBV9
d_call: TRBD2
cdr3_aa: CASSVAGLAGEYEQFF
cdr3_nt: TGTGCCAGCAGCGTAGCTGGACTAGCGGGAGAATATGAGCAGTTCTTC

j_call: TRBJ1-2
clone_size: many
v_call: TRBV12-3/TRBV12-4
d_call: TRBD1
cdr3_aa: CASSLGQRNYGYTF
cdr3_nt: TGTGCCAGCAGTTTGGGACAGAGAAACTATGGCTACACCTTC

j_call: TRBJ2-1
clone_size: many
v_call: TRBV2
d_call: TRBD1
cdr3_aa: CASIPGQGELASSNEQFF
cdr3_nt: TGTGCCAGCATTCCGGGACAGGGCGAACTAGCGAGTAGCAATGAGCAGTTCTTC

j_call: TRBJ2-3
clone_size: many
v_call: TRBV10-3
d_call: TRBD2
cdr3_aa: CAIRPHGGSMKDTQYF
cdr3_nt: TGTGCCATCAGACCCCACGGCGGGAGTATGAAAGATACGCAGTATTTT

j_call: TRBJ1-5
clone_size: many
v_call: TRBV12-3/TRBV12-4
d_call: NA
cdr3_aa: CASSFSSSNQPQHF
cdr3_nt: TGTGCCAGCAGTTTCTCTTCTAGCAATCAGCCCCAGCATTTT

j_call: TRBJ1-1
clone_size: few
v_call: TRBV6-5
d_call: TRBD1
cdr3_aa: CASSYPLQGDTEAFF
cdr3_nt: TGTGCCAGCAGTTACCCATTGCAGGGGGACACTGAAGCTTTCTTT

j_call: TRBJ1-5
clone_size: NA
v_call: TRBV12-5
d_call: NA
cdr3_aa: CASGLVRDPVYSNQPQHF
cdr3_nt: TGTGCTAGTGGTTTGGTGAGGGACCCCGTCTATAGCAATCAGCCCCAGCATTTT

j_call: TRBJ1-4
clone_size: NA
v_call: TRBV7-4
d_call: NA
cdr3_aa: CASSFRPTVYEKLFF
cdr3_nt: TGTGCCAGCAGCTTCAGACCTACGGTATACGAAAAACTGTTTTTT